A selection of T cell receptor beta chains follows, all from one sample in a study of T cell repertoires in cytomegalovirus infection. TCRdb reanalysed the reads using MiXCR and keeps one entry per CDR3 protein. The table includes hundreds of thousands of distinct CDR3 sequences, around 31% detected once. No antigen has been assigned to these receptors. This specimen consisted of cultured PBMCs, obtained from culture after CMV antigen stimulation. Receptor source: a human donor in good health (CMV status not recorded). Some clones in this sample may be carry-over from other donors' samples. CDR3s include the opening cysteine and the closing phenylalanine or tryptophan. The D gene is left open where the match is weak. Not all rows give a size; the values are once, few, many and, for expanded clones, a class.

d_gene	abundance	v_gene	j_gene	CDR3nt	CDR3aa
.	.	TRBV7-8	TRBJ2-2	TGTGCCAGCAGCTTAGTTGGACCTGGGATGCCCGGGGAGCTGTTTTTT	CASSLVGPGMPGELFF
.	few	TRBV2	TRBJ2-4	TGTGCCAGCGGGTCCTCCCTTTGGAACATTCAGTACTTC	CASGSSLWNIQYF
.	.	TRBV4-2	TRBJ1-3	TGTGCCAGCAGCCAAGATGCATGGGGGGCAGATGGAAACACCATATATTTT	CASSQDAWGADGNTIYF
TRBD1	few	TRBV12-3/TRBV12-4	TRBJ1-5	TGTGCCAGCAGTTTATACGTGACAGGGGGCGGGCAGCCCCAGCATTTT	CASSLYVTGGGQPQHF
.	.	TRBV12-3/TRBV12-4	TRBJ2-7	TGTGCCAGCAGTTTTCGGTCGGGGATCTACGAGCAGTACTTC	CASSFRSGIYEQYF
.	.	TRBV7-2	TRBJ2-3	TGTGCCAGCAGCTTAGTAGAGGGCGTCGTGGATACGCAGTATTTT	CASSLVEGVVDTQYF
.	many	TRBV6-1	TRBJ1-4	TGTGCCAGCAGTGAATCGAATGGTGAACAGAAACTGTTTTTT	CASSESNGEQKLFF
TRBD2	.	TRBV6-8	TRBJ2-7	TGTGCCAGCAGACGGACTAGCGGGAGCTGGAGCTACGAGCAGTACTTC	CASRRTSGSWSYEQYF
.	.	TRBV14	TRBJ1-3	TGTGCCAGCAGCCCCGGTCAATCTGGAAACACCACATATTTT	CASSPGQSGNTTYF
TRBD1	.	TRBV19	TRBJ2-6	TGTGCCAGTAAGGACGACAGGGATGGGAGCTCTGGGGCCAACGTCCTGACTTTC	CASKDDRDGSSGANVLTF
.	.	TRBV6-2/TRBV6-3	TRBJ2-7	TGTGCCAGCAGATACGCCGGGGGCTACGAGCAGTACTTC	CASRYAGGYEQYF
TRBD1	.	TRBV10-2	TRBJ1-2	TGCGCCAGCAACGGACAGGGGAGCTACACCTTC	CASNGQGSYTF
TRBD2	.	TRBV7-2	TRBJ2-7	TGTGCCAGTGGCCGGGGGGGGGGGAGCGGCTCCTACGAGCAGTACTTC	CASGRGGGSGSYEQYF
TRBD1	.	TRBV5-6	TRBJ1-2	TGTGCCAGCAGCCCTTTCGGACAGGGGAGCTATGGCTACACCTTC	CASSPFGQGSYGYTF
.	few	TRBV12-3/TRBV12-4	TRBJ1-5	TGTGCCAGCAGCGCCCGGCGGGGCGGACAGCCCCAGCATTTT	CASSARRGGQPQHF
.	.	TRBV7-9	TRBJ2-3	TGTGCCAGCAGCTTGAAGTCAGATACGCAGTATTTT	CASSLKSDTQYF
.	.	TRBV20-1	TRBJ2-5	TGCAGTGCTCCGGGACTTATTTTAGAGACCCAGTACTTC	CSAPGLILETQYF
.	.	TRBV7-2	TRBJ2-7	TGTGCCAGCAGCGCCCCTTGGGGGGCGGGGAGGTCCTACGAGCAGTACTTC	CASSAPWGAGRSYEQYF
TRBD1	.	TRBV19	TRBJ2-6	TGTGCCAGTAGGCGGACAGGGGCCATCTCTGGGGCCAACGTCCTGACTTTC	CASRRTGAISGANVLTF
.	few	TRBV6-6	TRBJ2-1	TGTGCCAGCACCCCATCCAGACCCCAAAACAATGAGCAGTTCTTC	CASTPSRPQNNEQFF
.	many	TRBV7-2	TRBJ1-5	TGTGCCAGCAGCTTCGAGGGAGGGCCCCAGCATTTT	CASSFEGGPQHF
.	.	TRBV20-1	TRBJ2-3	TGCAGTGCTGCCACTAGAACGGTAGCAGATACGCAGTATTTT	CSAATRTVADTQYF
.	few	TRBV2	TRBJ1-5	TGTGCCAGCAGTGACAGGCTAGGGCAGCCCCAGCATTTT	CASSDRLGQPQHF
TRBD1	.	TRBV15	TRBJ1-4	TGTGCCACCGGGGAGGGGGCGACCTATACTAATGAAAAACTGTTTTTT	CATGEGATYTNEKLFF
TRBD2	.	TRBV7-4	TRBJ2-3	TGTGCCAGCAGCTTACCGGGAGGGCCTCATACGCAGTATTTT	CASSLPGGPHTQYF
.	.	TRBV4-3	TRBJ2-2	TGCGCCAGCAGCCAAGATCTTGGACAAGACAGCGGGGAGCTGTTTTTT	CASSQDLGQDSGELFF
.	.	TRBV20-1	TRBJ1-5	TGCAGTGCTAGAGATGCCGCGGACCTCAATCAGCCCCAGCATTTT	CSARDAADLNQPQHF
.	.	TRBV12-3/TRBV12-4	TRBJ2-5	TGTGCCAGCAGTCCCTCCGACTTACAAGAGACCCAGTACTTC	CASSPSDLQETQYF
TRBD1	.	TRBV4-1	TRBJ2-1	TGCGCCAGCAGCCAACCGACAGGGGGCAGGTACAATGAGCAGTTCTTC	CASSQPTGGRYNEQFF
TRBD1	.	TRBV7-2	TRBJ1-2	TGTGCCAGCAGCTTAGCGGGGGACAGGGGCGGACATGGCTACACCTTC	CASSLAGDRGGHGYTF
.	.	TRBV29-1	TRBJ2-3	TGCAGCGTTATGCGGGACACAGATACGCAGTATTTT	CSVMRDTDTQYF
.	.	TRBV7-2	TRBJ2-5	TGTGCCAGCAGCTTATATGGAGAACCGACCCAGTACTTC	CASSLYGEPTQYF
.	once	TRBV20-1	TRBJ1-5	TGCAGTGCTATCAAAGGGCCCCAGCATTTT	CSAIKGPQHF
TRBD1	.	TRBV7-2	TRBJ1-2	TGTGCCAGCAGCGCCGGGACAGTTTATGGCTACACCTTC	CASSAGTVYGYTF
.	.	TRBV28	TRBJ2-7	TGTGCCAGCAGTTTCCCGCCCCTCGGACGGCCCTACGAGCAGTACTTC	CASSFPPLGRPYEQYF
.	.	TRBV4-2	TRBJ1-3	TGTGCCAGCAGCCAAGATCCAGGAGCGAGGTATGGAAACACCATATATTTT	CASSQDPGARYGNTIYF
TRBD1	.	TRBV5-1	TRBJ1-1	TGCGCCAGCAAAACTGGACAGGGAGAAACTTTCTTT	CASKTGQGETFF
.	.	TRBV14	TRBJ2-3	TGTGCCAGCAGCCCACCGTATCTTGCTCCGAACACAGATACGCAGTATTTT	CASSPPYLAPNTDTQYF
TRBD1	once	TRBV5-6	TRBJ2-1	TGTGCCAGCAGCCCAGGACAGGGGAGAGGCAATGAGCAGTTCTTC	CASSPGQGRGNEQFF
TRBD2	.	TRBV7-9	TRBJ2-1	TGTGCCAGCAGCCGAGCGGGGCTCTACAATGAGCAGTTCTTC	CASSRAGLYNEQFF
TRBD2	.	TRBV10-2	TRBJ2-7	TGCGCCAGCGGGCGACTAGCGGGAGCTGGGCCGGGCGAGCAGTACTTC	CASGRLAGAGPGEQYF